Listed below are T cell receptor beta chains from one sample, sequenced in a study of long-term antiretroviral therapy in people with HIV. The repertoire was sequenced with immunoSEQ multiplex PCR; TCRdb's copy has only in-frame clones and lacks some. The table lists 23,000 or so clones, approximately 73% of them singletons. Sequencing was performed on unsorted PBMCs, taken 0.5 years after starting antiretroviral therapy. Every receptor here comes from a woman in her thirties or forties with HIV. The CDR3 runs from the conserved cysteine through the conserved F or W. Each record gives: V gene, J gene, D gene, clone size, CDR3 protein, CDR3 DNA. The D gene is left open where the match is weak. Size is omitted from some rows. Given values are once, few, many or a class for expanded clones.

TRBV9	TRBJ1-1	TRBD1	NA	CASSPGTGVTEAFF	TGTGCCAGCAGCCCCGGGACAGGAGTCACTGAAGCTTTCTTT
TRBV5-1	TRBJ1-1	TRBD1	NA	CASSLWAGGSTEAFF	TGCGCCAGCAGCTTGTGGGCAGGGGGTTCTACTGAAGCTTTCTTT
TRBV19	TRBJ1-5	TRBD1	NA	CASRRGGTGESQPQHF	TGTGCCAGTCGGAGGGGGGGGACAGGGGAAAGTCAGCCCCAGCATTTT
TRBV27	TRBJ2-7	TRBD1	NA	CASTPRLGQLGEQYF	TGTGCCAGCACCCCCCGCCTGGGACAGCTCGGCGAGCAGTACTTC
TRBV28	TRBJ2-6	TRBD1	NA	CASSTGQGVRPFSGANVLTF	TGTGCCAGCAGTACCGGACAGGGCGTAAGGCCTTTCTCTGGGGCCAACGTCCTGACTTTC
TRBV4-1	TRBJ2-7	NA	NA	CASSQVWPEYPYEQYF	TGCGCCAGCAGCCAAGTCTGGCCGGAATATCCCTACGAGCAGTACTTC
TRBV7-3	TRBJ1-5	TRBD1	NA	CASSSNRGSNQPQHF	TGTGCCAGCAGTTCAAACAGGGGTAGTAATCAGCCCCAGCATTTT
TRBV25-1	TRBJ1-2	TRBD1	once	CASSQRGLDGYTF	TGTGCCAGCAGTCAAAGGGGGCTGGATGGCTACACCTTC
TRBV5-1	TRBJ2-7	NA	NA	CASSLAAGGQGGQYF	TGCGCCAGCAGCTTGGCAGCAGGGGGGCAAGGTGGGCAGTACTTC
TRBV7-9	TRBJ2-7	NA	NA	CASSPRPTETGEQYF	TGTGCCAGCAGCCCACGCCCGACAGAGACCGGCGAGCAGTACTTC
TRBV28	TRBJ1-4	NA	once	CASSTNGLIRGEKLFF	TGTGCCAGCAGCACTAACGGCTTAATCCGAGGTGAAAAACTGTTTTTT
TRBV2	TRBJ2-5	TRBD1	NA	CATGTVQETQYF	TGTGCCACCGGGACAGTCCAAGAGACCCAGTACTTC
TRBV30	TRBJ2-3	NA	NA	CAWSARMDTQYF	TGTGCCTGGAGTGCGAGGATGGATACGCAGTATTTT
TRBV7-8	TRBJ2-1	NA	NA	CASSRGGYNEQFF	TGTGCCAGCAGCCGAGGGGGCTACAATGAGCAGTTCTTC
TRBV4-2	TRBJ1-2	NA	NA	CASSPRYEQSGGYTF	TGTGCCAGCAGCCCGAGATACGAACAAAGCGGCGGCTACACCTTC
TRBV7-8	TRBJ1-2	NA	NA	CASSSRGRGYGYTF	TGTGCCAGCAGCTCCAGGGGACGGGGATATGGCTACACCTTC
TRBV9	TRBJ2-2	TRBD2	once	CASSPRGGNTGELFF	TGTGCCAGCAGCCCCCGGGGGGGGAACACCGGGGAGCTGTTTTTT
TRBV19	TRBJ1-5	NA	NA	CASSTRVWQPQHF	TGTGCCAGTAGTACTAGGGTATGGCAGCCCCAGCATTTT
TRBV2	TRBJ1-2	NA	few	CASSELPGYTF	TGTGCCAGCAGTGAACTTCCAGGCTACACCTTC
TRBV7-8	TRBJ2-1	NA	NA	CASSPGTGNEQFF	TGTGCCAGCAGCCCCGGTACGGGTAATGAGCAGTTCTTC
TRBV11-2	TRBJ2-7	TRBD2	few	CASSSGGQVAYEQYF	TGTGCCAGCAGCTCGGGGGGGCAGGTAGCCTACGAGCAGTACTTC
TRBV28	TRBJ1-6	TRBD1	NA	CASSLPGTVTTRMALHF	TGTGCCAGCAGTTTGCCCGGGACAGTGACGACTCGTATGGCCCTCCACTTT
TRBV5-1	TRBJ1-4	TRBD1	NA	CASRGQGTNEKLFF	TGCGCCAGCAGAGGACAGGGAACTAATGAAAAACTGTTTTTT
TRBV7-2	TRBJ2-5	NA	once	CASSLGPGETQYF	TGTGCCAGCAGCTTAGGACCAGGAGAGACCCAGTACTTC
TRBV11-2	TRBJ1-1	TRBD1	once	CASSFDGTDTEAFF	TGTGCCAGCAGCTTCGACGGGACAGACACTGAAGCTTTCTTT
TRBV5-6	TRBJ2-5	NA	NA	CASSQTSTWGTKTQYF	TGTGCCAGCAGCCAAACGAGCACCTGGGGTACGAAGACCCAGTACTTC
TRBV4-3	TRBJ1-5	TRBD1	NA	CASSRRTGRHQPQHF	TGCGCCAGCAGCCGGAGGACAGGGCGCCATCAGCCCCAGCATTTT
TRBV4-2	TRBJ2-6	NA	NA	CASSQAEGFYSGANVLTF	TGTGCCAGCAGCCAAGCAGAGGGCTTCTACTCTGGGGCCAACGTCCTGACTTTC
TRBV4-3	TRBJ1-6	NA	NA	CASSQVGTGVNSPLHF	TGCGCCAGCAGCCAAGTAGGTACAGGAGTTAATTCACCCCTCCACTTT
TRBV19	TRBJ1-1	NA	NA	CASSIEGANTEAFF	TGTGCCAGTAGTATTGAAGGGGCCAACACTGAAGCTTTCTTT
TRBV28	TRBJ1-6	NA	NA	CASSPRDRRNSPLHF	TGTGCCAGCAGTCCCAGAGACAGGCGGAATTCACCCCTCCACTTT
TRBV5-4	TRBJ1-1	NA	few	CASSLDRGRNTEAFF	TGTGCCAGCAGCTTGGATCGGGGTCGTAACACTGAAGCTTTCTTT
TRBV18	TRBJ2-5	NA	NA	CASSRRDF	TGTGCCAGCTCAAGGAGGGACTTC
TRBV7-2	TRBJ2-7	NA	few	CASSLDSLYEQYF	TGTGCCAGCAGCTTAGACTCCCTCTACGAGCAGTACTTC
TRBV2	TRBJ2-2	NA	NA	CASSDWSSSNTGELFF	TGTGCCAGCAGTGATTGGTCATCGTCGAACACCGGGGAGCTGTTTTTT
TRBV10-2	TRBJ2-1	TRBD1	NA	CASSELGQGYNEQFF	TGCGCCAGCAGTGAGCTAGGACAGGGCTACAATGAGCAGTTCTTC
TRBV7-9	TRBJ1-1	NA	NA	CASSQRSGDTEAFF	TGTGCCAGCAGTCAGAGGAGCGGGGACACTGAAGCTTTCTTT
TRBV19	TRBJ1-1	TRBD1	NA	CASSISSGGTEAFF	TGTGCCAGTAGTATATCTTCAGGGGGAACTGAAGCTTTCTTT
TRBV29-1	TRBJ2-1	TRBD1	once	CSGTGDTHNEQFF	TGCAGCGGTACAGGGGATACCCACAATGAGCAGTTCTTC
TRBV7-2	TRBJ1-6	NA	few	CASSLGPSYNSPLHF	TGTGCCAGCAGCTTGGGACCGTCCTATAATTCACCCCTCCACTTT
TRBV2	TRBJ1-2	NA	NA	CASSASLGRSNYGYTF	TGTGCCAGCAGTGCAAGTTTAGGCAGAAGTAACTATGGCTACACCTTC
TRBV9	TRBJ1-1	TRBD1	NA	CASSVGGQLNTEAFF	TGTGCCAGCAGCGTAGGGGGACAGCTGAACACTGAAGCTTTCTTT
TRBV14	TRBJ2-2	NA	NA	CASSQGGSTGELFF	TGTGCCAGCAGCCAAGGAGGGTCTACCGGGGAGCTGTTTTTT